Listed below are T cell receptor beta chains from one sample, sequenced in a study of blood T cells in healthy people across ages. One entry per CDR3 protein, called by TCRdb with MiXCR from the 5' RACE reads. The profile shows 1.5 million to 2 million distinct CDR3 sequences, approximately 28% of them singletons. The specimen sequenced was blood. The receptor set was obtained from a woman aged 30 to 39 in good health. Both conserved end residues are part of each CDR3. D genes are given only for firm matches. Clone size appears in some rows only: once, few, many, or a class for an expanded clone.

D	size	V	J	DNA	CDR3
NA	few	TRBV4-2	TRBJ2-3	TGTGCCAGCAGTCCTAAGGGGCTAGCCCCCTCAGATACGCAGTATTTT	CASSPKGLAPSDTQYF
TRBD2	NA	TRBV12-3/TRBV12-4	TRBJ2-4	TGTGCCAGCAGTCGGACTAGCGGGGTGCTGGGGGAGAAAAACATTCAGTACTTC	CASSRTSGVLGEKNIQYF
NA	few	TRBV6-6	TRBJ1-2	TGTGCCAGCAGTCAAAGGGACATAACAGACTATGGCTACACCTTC	CASSQRDITDYGYTF
TRBD1	many	TRBV7-3	TRBJ2-5	TGTGCCAGCAGCTTAACACAGGGGAACCAAGAGACCCAGTACTTC	CASSLTQGNQETQYF
NA	few	TRBV9	TRBJ1-4	TGTGCCAGCAGCGTAGGAAGTTTGGGGCCCAATGAAAAACTGTTTTTT	CASSVGSLGPNEKLFF
NA	NA	TRBV25-1	TRBJ2-7	TGTGCCACCTTGACGGACGGTCGCTACGAGCAGTACTTC	CATLTDGRYEQYF
TRBD1	few	TRBV12-3/TRBV12-4	TRBJ2-7	TGTGCCAGCAGTTTAAGGCCAGGACAGGTTCAGGCCGAGCAGTACTTC	CASSLRPGQVQAEQYF
NA	NA	TRBV28	TRBJ2-7	TGTGCCAGCAGTTTGGCAACTCCCCTTCGGTGGTACTTC	CASSLATPLRWYF
NA	many	TRBV28	TRBJ2-4	TGTGCCAGCATAGGGGGCGGGAATGACATTCAGTACTTC	CASIGGGNDIQYF
NA	NA	TRBV24-1	TRBJ2-1	TGTGCCACCCGTCGCAGGGACGATGAGCAGTTCTTC	CATRRRDDEQFF
TRBD1	NA	TRBV20-1	TRBJ1-3	TGCAGTGCTTTGACAGGGTTTAACACCATATATTTT	CSALTGFNTIYF
TRBD1	NA	TRBV25-1	TRBJ2-5	TGTGCCAGCAGTGGGGGACAGGGAAGGGAGCAGTACTTC	CASSGGQGREQYF
NA	NA	TRBV7-9	TRBJ2-7	TGTGCCAGCACCGGGGACAATTTTCCCTACGGGCAGTACTTC	CASTGDNFPYGQYF
NA	few	TRBV30	TRBJ2-7	TGTGCCTGGGGACTCAATCTGGACGGAGAGCAGTACTTC	CAWGLNLDGEQYF
NA	NA	TRBV5-1	TRBJ2-1	TGCGCCAGCAGCTTGGAGGGGGGGAGCTCCTACGATGAGCAGTTCTTC	CASSLEGGSSYDEQFF
NA	many	TRBV20-1	TRBJ2-7	TGCAGTGCTGGGGATACGGGACACCCTTACGAGCAGTACTTC	CSAGDTGHPYEQYF